This TCR beta chain was documented in a study of shared clonotypes between healthy human individuals. Study-wide results and limits: Deeper or shallower sequencing was expected to change how clonotypes are shared among donors. The naive CD4 repertoires of several donors were compared, and around 5% of clonotypes were shared.

Positively selected for CCR7, the CD45RO-negative cells used as naive CD8 cells excluded terminally differentiated effector memory CD45RA+ cells. Genomic DNA (from each subset) was split evenly across several immunoSEQ plates. Sequencing was performed with immunoSEQ multiplex PCR; in TCRdb, only in-frame clones are kept and a portion is missing. This table has roughly 2 million clones, about 95% appearing once. The CDR3 runs to 12 residues. Germline CDR1 SGDLS, CDR2 YYNGEE. Trimming took off 0 bases at V and 7 bases at J, with 4 bases between the two ends. Details on this clone: The antigen is unknown.

The chain combines TRBV9 with TRBJ2-2; D ambiguous. This receptor was identified in a man aged 18 to 30 in good health. The sequencing input was naive CD8+ T cells sorted from blood. The chain's CDR3 is CASSVEHGELFF. DNA for the CDR3: TGTGCCAGCAGCGTAGAGCACGGGGAGCTGTTTTTT.